This T cell receptor beta chain was sequenced during a study of blood T cell repertoires in COVID-19. Study summary: Donors in the United States, Italy and Spain gave samples during acute or convalescent COVID-19. T cells, B-cell-depleted T cells, or PBMCs supplied cDNA or gDNA.

Trimming removed 2 bases from V and 3 bases from J, with 11 bases in between. Germline values: CDR1 MNHEY, CDR2 SVGAGI. There are 14 residues in the CDR3. It was during active infection that Seattle patients were enrolled and then longitudinally followed. Original processing methods: Researchers report that nucleated cell counts were estimated from reference gene primer amplification. Here immunoSEQ multiplex PCR was the method, and the copy in TCRdb shows in-frame clones only, minus some. The D gene and trimming were derived from the DNA, and the V and J assignments and clone size from that table. The sample yields about 160,000 clones, more than 80% seen once.

Input material: peripheral blood. The chain links TRBV6-5 to TRBJ2-7; unclear D gene. The TCR was taken from an older woman with COVID-19, enrolled during active disease. The CDR3 DNA is TGTGCCAGCAGTTACGACCCCGAGGTCTACGAGCAGTACTTC. Protein sequence: CASSYDPEVYEQYF.